One and the same sample provided the 26 T cell receptor beta chains below, sequenced in a study of control samples from healthy donors and cancer patients. TCRdb keeps only in-frame clones here, not all; method: immunoSEQ multiplex PCR. The sample includes approximately 100,000 clones, around 90% of them seen just once. Material for sequencing was blood. All receptors come from a human donor in good health. The donor label of this sample is uncertain.

V gene TRBV7-9 combines with J gene TRBJ1-2; TRBD1 is a possible D gene (6 bases). The CDR3 has 17 residues. CDR1 and CDR2 (germline): SEHNR, FQNEAQ (reference sequence). Trimming pared 2 bases from V and 3 bases from J, leaving 19 bases between. The CDR3 DNA is TGTGCCAGCAGCTTAAATCCAGGGACACACCGAGACTATGGCTACACCTTC. Translating gives CASSLNPGTHRDYGYTF.

The chain is built from TRBV29-1 and TRBJ1-1; D remains unclear. CDR1 is SQVTM, CDR2 ANQGSEA, per germline. Trimming left V 5 bases short and J 1 base short, with 8 bases between. The CDR3 has 12 amino acids. This CDR3 reads CSVRPTNTEAFF. The CDR3 bases are TGCAGCGTTCGGCCAACGAACACTGAAGCTTTCTTT.

The chain carries TRBV9 and TRBJ2-1; TRBD1 agrees at 10 bases. Germline loops: CDR1 SGDLS, CDR2 YYNGEE. The CDR3 is 16 amino acids. J gave up 4 bases and V 5 bases, and 9 bases lay outside the gene matches. This CDR3 reads CASSGEGQGSYNEQFF. In DNA form, the CDR3 reads TGTGCCAGCAGTGGGGAGGGACAGGGGTCATACAATGAGCAGTTCTTC.

This clone has a single count. This sequence joins TRBV7-3 and TRBJ2-1; perhaps TRBD1 as D (5 bases). The germline CDR1 and CDR2 sequences are SGHTA and FQGTGA. The CDR3 spans 13 residues. V was pared by 3 bases and J by 7 bases, with 10 bases between. The DNA for the CDR3 is TGTGCCAGCAGCTTCACGACAGATAATGAGCAGTTCTTC. Residues: CASSFTTDNEQFF.

The CDR3 nucleotides are TGTGCCAGCAGCGATAGGACCACTGAAGCTTTCTTT. Its protein product is CASSDRTTEAFF. This sequence joins TRBV2 and TRBJ1-1, with unresolved D. CDR3 length: 12 residues. Germline values: CDR1 SNHLY, CDR2 FYNNEI. V gave up 6 bases and J gave up 4 bases, with 9 bases separating them.

The chain employs TRBV30 and TRBJ1-6; possible D gene TRBD1, 6 bases. V was cut by 3 bases and J by 16 bases, with 22 bases left in between. CDR1 is GTSNPN, CDR2 SVGIG, per germline (reference sequence). CDR3 size: 14 residues. The CDR3 bases are TGTGCCTGGAGCGACGAGGGGGGCCGCGGGCTACTCCACTTT. Protein product: CAWSDEGGRGLLHF. Based on the CDR3 plus reference TRBV30 and TRBJ1-6, the full variable domain is SQTIHQWPATLVQPVGSPLSLECTVEGTSNPNLYWYRQAAGRGLQLLFYSVGIGQISSEVPQNLSASRPQDRQFILSSKKLLLSDSGFYLCAWSDEGGRGLLHFGNGTRLTVT.

This chain uses TRBV10-2 with TRBJ1-6; TRBD1 might be the D (5 bases). The V gene lost 8 bases and the J gene lost 8 bases, with 13 bases spanning the gap. CDR3 size: 13 residues. Germline V gene lookup returns CDR1 WSHSY and CDR2 SAAADI. The CDR3 DNA is TGCGCCAGCCGTCGGGACGAGTATTCACCCCTCCACTTT. Protein product: CASRRDEYSPLHF.

This chain links TRBV6-5 with TRBJ1-6, with 9 bases fitting TRBD1. Germline-derived CDR1 and CDR2 are MNHEY and SVGAGI. V shed 2 bases, J shed 5 bases, and the junction held 1 base outside the gene matches. There are 15 residues in the CDR3. CDR3 residues: CASSYGDRDNSPLHF. Here the CDR3 DNA reads TGTGCCAGCAGTTACGGGGACAGGGATAATTCACCCCTCCACTTT.

V is TRBV27 and J is TRBJ2-2; D not certain. V was cut by 5 bases and J by 4 bases, with 11 bases left in between. The CDR3 loop spans 14 amino acids. The V gene's germline CDR1 is MNHEY and CDR2 SMNVEV (reference sequence). For the CDR3, the DNA is TGTGCCAGCAGTCCATTTTCGGGCACCGGGGAGCTGTTTTTT. Translation: CASSPFSGTGELFF.

Regarding this clone: The CDR3 ends on some other residue instead of the conserved phenylalanine or tryptophan, so this is likely a read error. The V call is TRBV2, the J call TRBJ1-2; D is possibly TRBD1 (6 bases). The CDR3 extends over 15 amino acids. Germline V CDR1 and CDR2: SNHLY, FYNNEI. V was pared by 3 bases and J by 6 bases, with 17 bases between. The CDR3 is CASSDRPGGQNGYTS. The CDR3 nucleotides read TGTGCCAGCAGTGATAGGCCGGGGGGCCAGAATGGCTACACCTCC.

The chain recombines TRBV19 with TRBJ2-1; TRBD2 aligns across 9 bases. The CDR3 is 15 residues long. V lost 3 bases, J lost 5 bases, and 5 bases stayed unmatched. Per germline, CDR1 LNHDA and CDR2 SQIVND (reference sequence). Written as DNA, the CDR3 is TGTGCCAGTAGTATGAGCGGGGGGTCTAACAATGAGCAGTTCTTC. This translates into CASSMSGGSNNEQFF.

Only a few counts were recorded for this clone. The chain couples TRBV5-8 to TRBJ1-2, with 9 bases that match TRBD1. CDR3 length: 14 amino acids. After removal of 5 bases from V and 7 bases from J, the junction contained 9 bases not matched to a gene. The V gene's germline CDR1 is SGHTS and CDR2 YDEGEE. The CDR3 DNA sequence: TGTGCCAGCAGAGCCACAGGGGGCGGGTTTGGCTACACCTTC. It translates to CASRATGGGFGYTF.

V gene TRBV6-6 combines with J gene TRBJ1-3; perhaps TRBD1 as D (5 bases). V dropped 5 bases and J dropped 0 bases, with 8 bases sitting between them. CDR3 size: 14 residues. CDR1 MNHNY and CDR2 SVGAGI come from the germline V gene (reference sequence). This chain's CDR3 is CASSTGHSGNTIYF. The CDR3 coding sequence is TGTGCCAGCAGTACAGGCCACTCTGGAAACACCATATATTTT.

The chain has TRBV6-2 or TRBV6-3 and TRBJ2-3; 9 bases agree with TRBD2. Looked up from germline, CDR1 is MNHEY and CDR2 is SVGEGT. The CDR3 consists of 14 residues. V lost 5 bases to trimming and J lost 4 bases; unmatched junction nucleotides: 4. The CDR3: CASSLGLASDTQYF. The CDR3 nucleotides are TGTGCCAGCAGTCTTGGACTAGCGTCAGATACGCAGTATTTT.

This chain uses TRBV6-1 with TRBJ1-4; no clear D. Deletions cut 2 bases from V and 6 bases from J, with 4 bases between. The CDR3 runs 12 residues. Germline V lookup: CDR1 MNHNS, CDR2 SASEGT. CDR3 sequence reads: CASSEKYEKLFF. CDR3 nucleotides: TGTGCCAGCAGTGAAAAATATGAAAAACTGTTTTTT.

This clone was seen a handful of times. This chain connects TRBV12-3 or TRBV12-4 to TRBJ1-5, with D tentatively TRBD1 (6 bases). V was trimmed by 3 bases and J by 14 bases, leaving 17 bases between them. The CDR3 runs to 13 residues. The CDR3 region has the DNA TGTGCCAGCAGTTTTATCGGGGGCAGGGACAAGCATTTT. Translating gives CASSFIGGRDKHF.

This clone came up once. This chain connects TRBV29-1 to TRBJ1-2; 8 bases are shared with TRBD1. V trimming: 2 bases; J trimming: 1 base; junction bases outside the gene matches: 3. This CDR3 contains 14 residues. Germline CDR1 and CDR2: SQVTM and ANQGSEA. The CDR3 region is CSVESRGLNYGYTF. DNA for the CDR3: TGCAGCGTTGAATCCAGGGGGCTTAACTATGGCTACACCTTC.

The chain carries TRBV24-1 and TRBJ1-2; 9 bases line up with TRBD1. The V segment lost 4 bases and the J segment 8 bases; nucleotides outside the gene matches: 4. The germline gives CDR1 KGHDR, CDR2 SFDVKD. The CDR3 contains 13 residues. This chain's CDR3 is CATSEGQGSGYTF. In DNA form, the CDR3 reads TGTGCCACCAGTGAAGGACAGGGGAGCGGCTACACCTTC.

This clone appeared once. This chain joins TRBV19 and TRBJ2-7; tentative D call: TRBD1 (5 bases). Trimming pared 7 bases from V and 4 bases from J, leaving 14 bases between. CDR1 is LNHDA and CDR2 is SQIVND in the germline V gene (reference sequence). The CDR3 totals 13 residues. This chain's CDR3 is CASKKDSEYEQYF. In DNA form, the CDR3 reads TGTGCCAGTAAAAAAGACAGTGAATACGAGCAGTACTTC.

The chain is built from TRBV6-2 or TRBV6-3 and TRBJ2-1; D unresolved. CDR3 length: 16 amino acids. Trimming shortened V by 5 bases and J by 2 bases, and 16 bases separated the two germline ends. Germline CDR1 MNHEY, CDR2 SVGEGT. In nucleotides, the CDR3 is TGTGCCAGCAGTCTGGAATCTGTAGCCCCCTACAATGAGCAGTTCTTC. Protein product: CASSLESVAPYNEQFF.

The chain couples TRBV5-1 to TRBJ1-5; D uncertain. CDR1 and CDR2 from the germline V gene are SGHRS and YFSETQ. Trimming took off 0 bases at V and 5 bases at J, with 6 bases between the two ends. The CDR3 loop spans 13 amino acids. The CDR3 spells CASSLGYDQPQHF. The CDR3 DNA follows: TGCGCCAGCAGCTTGGGTTACGATCAGCCCCAGCATTTT.

This rearrangement joins TRBV27 to TRBJ1-2; 7 bases agree with TRBD1. Germline V gene lookup returns CDR1 MNHEY and CDR2 SMNVEV (reference sequence). Trimming at V came to 9 bases and at J to 4 bases, leaving 8 bases not matched to a gene. The CDR3 runs to 13 residues. CDR3 DNA: TGTGCCAGTTCCTTAAGGGGGCTCTATGGCTACACCTTC. Protein product: CASSLRGLYGYTF.

A single count supports this clone. The chain recombines TRBV5-1 with TRBJ1-2, with 7 bases lining up with TRBD1. The CDR3 sequence is 16 residues long. Germline CDR1 SGHRS, CDR2 YFSETQ. J lost 5 bases, V lost 3 bases, and 13 bases had no gene match. CDR3 protein: CASSSRQGSEEYGYTF. Here the CDR3 DNA reads TGCGCCAGCAGCTCGAGACAGGGATCAGAAGAGTATGGCTACACCTTC. The full variable domain, its missing parts supplied by reference TRBV5-1 and TRBJ1-2, is KAGVTQTPRYLIKTRGQQVTLSCSPISGHRSVSWYQQTPGQGLQFLFEYFSETQRNKGNFPGRFSGRQFSNSRSEMNVSTLELGDSALYLCASSSRQGSEEYGYTFGSGTRLTVV.

The chain is built from TRBV10-1 and TRBJ2-2, with D possibly being TRBD1 (5 bases). Trimming left V 3 bases short and J 8 bases short, with 10 bases between. This CDR3 has 13 residues. Per germline, CDR1 WNHNN and CDR2 SYGVQD (reference sequence). Here the CDR3 DNA reads TGCGCCAGCAGTGACAGGGCGACAGGGGAGCTGTTTTTT. Protein product: CASSDRATGELFF.

The rearrangement uses TRBV3-1 (or the pseudogene TRBV3-2) and TRBJ2-7; 7 bases are shared with TRBD2. The CDR3 has 15 residues. The germline V gene encodes CDR1 LGHDT and CDR2 YNNKEL (reference sequence). V dropped 3 bases and J dropped 3; count of bases not matched to a gene: 8. CDR3 nucleotide sequence: TGTGCCAGCAGCCATACCGGGACGGGGGGCTACGAGCAGTACGTC. Translating it yields CASSHTGTGGYEQYV.

The rearrangement links TRBV6-1 to TRBJ1-5; D remains ambiguous. Trimming cost V 0 bases and J 7 bases, with 7 bases left between them. Germline V lookup: CDR1 MNHNS, CDR2 SASEGT. CDR3 size: 13 residues. CDR3 sequence (DNA): TGTGCCAGCAGTGAAGCGGCCGGCCAGCCCCAGCATTTT. Protein: CASSEAAGQPQHF.